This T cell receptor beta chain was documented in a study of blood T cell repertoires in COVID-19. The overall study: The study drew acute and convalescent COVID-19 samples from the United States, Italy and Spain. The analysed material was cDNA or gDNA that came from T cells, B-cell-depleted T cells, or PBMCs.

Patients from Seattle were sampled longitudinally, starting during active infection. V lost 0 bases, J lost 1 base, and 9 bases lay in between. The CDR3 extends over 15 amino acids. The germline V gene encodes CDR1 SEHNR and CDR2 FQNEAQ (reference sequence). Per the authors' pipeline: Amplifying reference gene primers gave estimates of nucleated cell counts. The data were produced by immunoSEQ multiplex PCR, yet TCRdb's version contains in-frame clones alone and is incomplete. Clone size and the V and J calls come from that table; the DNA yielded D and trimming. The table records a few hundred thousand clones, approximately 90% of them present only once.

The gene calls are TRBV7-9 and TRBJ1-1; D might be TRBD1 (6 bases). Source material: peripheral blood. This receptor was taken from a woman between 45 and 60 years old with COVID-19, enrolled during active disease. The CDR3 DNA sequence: TGTGCCAGCAGCTTAGCCGGGACACCGAACACTGAAGCTTTCTTT. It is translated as CASSLAGTPNTEAFF.